This TCR beta chain was identified during a study of cytomegalovirus exposure and HLA in healthy donors. Study-level background: Of all 398 donors who were genotyped, about 80% belonged to the Caucasian-associated ancestry cluster. Study-level points and caveats: A few chains tied to CMV proved CMV antigen-specific in vitro. Sequence variants that were highly shared formed a cluster that was likely a sequencing artifact.

This clone was seen once. Antigen specificity is unknown. This CDR3 is 17 amino acids long. Germline assignment: CDR1 MNHEY and CDR2 SMNVEV (reference sequence). V lost 4 bases, J lost 1 base, and 8 bases stayed unmatched. Both 60 Vbeta primers and 13 Jbeta primers went into the PCR. This table comes from immunoSEQ multiplex PCR, and its TCRdb copy is limited to in-frame clones, with some not included. The sample includes about 160,000 clones, 82% of them seen just once. The clonotype was recovered from a man aged 50 to 59 in good health and CMV-seropositive. This chain links TRBV27 with TRBJ2-1; 9 bases align to TRBD2. The specimen was PBMCs. CDR3 region: CASSSPTSGRSYNEQFF. DNA of the CDR3: TGTGCCAGCAGTTCCCCGACGAGCGGGAGGTCCTACAATGAGCAGTTCTTC.